These 8 T cell receptor beta chains originate from one sample sequenced in a study of T cells in Graves' hyperthyroidism and ophthalmopathy. Researchers took RNA transcripts and amplified the TCR beta CDR3 regions from them. The HTBI primer set served for first-round RT-PCR of the TCR CDR3. TCRdb ran MiXCR on the multiplex PCR reads and lists one entry per CDR3 protein. The sample gives some 570,000 distinct CDR3 sequences, 17% of which show up once; 17% is in the top ten. Material: blood. These receptors all come from a woman younger than 30 with Graves' ophthalmopathy.

The chain carries TRBV5-1 and TRBJ2-5; a possible D gene is TRBD2 (7 bases). The CDR3 loop spans 14 amino acids. V dropped 1 base and J dropped 5 bases, with 12 bases sitting between them. CDR1 and CDR2 from the germline V gene are SGHRS and YFSETQ. CDR3 coding DNA: TGCGCCAGCAGCTTGATGGGGGGGCCCGAGACCCAGTACTTC. As protein: CASSLMGGPETQYF. Using reference TRBV5-1 and TRBJ2-5 for the parts outside the CDR3, the full variable domain is KAGVTQTPRYLIKTRGQQVTLSCSPISGHRSVSWYQQTPGQGLQFLFEYFSETQRNKGNFPGRFSGRQFSNSRSEMNVSTLELGDSALYLCASSLMGGPETQYFGPGTRLLVL.

This clonotype appeared many times. The V gene is TRBV27, the J gene TRBJ1-5; TRBD1 matches at 10 bases. Germline CDR1 MNHEY, CDR2 SMNVEV (reference sequence). V gave up 5 bases and J gave up 4 bases; unmatched junction bases: 8. The CDR3 is 16 residues long. The CDR3 protein is CASSPGTGVKNQPQHF. In DNA, the CDR3 is TGTGCCAGCAGTCCCGGGACAGGGGTCAAAAATCAGCCCCAGCATTTT.

This clonotype was seen many times. Its ends do not fully match the called genes, so a read error is possible. The V call is TRBV28, the J call TRBJ2-6; 7 nucleotides line up with TRBD2. In germline, CDR1 is MDHEN, CDR2 SYDVKM. CDR3 length: 15 residues. The CDR3 nucleotides read TGTGCCAGCGGTTTAGGGACTACTGGGGCCAACGTCCTGACTTTC. As protein: CASGLGTTGANVLTF.

This CDR3 is CASRTITYEQYF. Here the CDR3 DNA reads TGTGCCAGCAGGACCATAACCTACGAGCAGTACTTC. The chain links TRBV6-1 to TRBJ2-7, with D unresolved. Germline-derived CDR1 and CDR2 are MNHNS and SASEGT. V lost 6 bases, J lost 2 bases, and 8 bases lay in between. This CDR3 has 12 amino acids.

This clonotype was counted a few times. The V call is TRBV20-1, the J call TRBJ2-4; D gene ambiguous. The CDR3 length is 14 residues. Germline V gives CDR1 DFQATT, CDR2 SNEGSKA (reference sequence). V lost 6 bases and J 1 base, leaving 13 bases between the germline ends. CDR3 sequence reads: CSASRSEAKNIQYF. DNA for the CDR3: TGCAGTGCCTCACGGTCGGAGGCCAAAAACATTCAGTACTTC.

This clonotype was counted many times. This chain uses TRBV7-2 with TRBJ2-3; 12 bases line up with TRBD2. J lost 1 base, V lost 5 bases, and 4 bases had no gene match. The CDR3 is 16 residues long. From germline, CDR1 is SGHTA and CDR2 FQGNSA. The CDR3 region is CASSPGLAGRTDTQYF. In DNA form, the CDR3 reads TGTGCCAGCAGCCCTGGACTAGCGGGACGCACAGATACGCAGTATTTT.

This clonotype was counted at least ten times. This CDR3 reads CASSKRQGATNEKLFF. The DNA for the CDR3 is TGTGCCAGCAGCAAAAGACAGGGGGCAACTAATGAAAAACTGTTTTTT. The chain uses TRBV7-8 and TRBJ1-4, with 9 nucleotides matching TRBD1. Losses at the gene ends were 5 bases for V and 0 bases for J; bases not matched to a gene: 4. Germline loops: CDR1 SGHVS, CDR2 FQNEAQ. This CDR3 has 16 residues.

This clonotype was picked up many times. V usage is TRBV7-2 and J usage is TRBJ2-3; D is undetermined. The CDR3 length is 14 residues. The germline V and J ends were trimmed by 5 bases and 6 bases, with 15 bases remaining between them. Germline V gives CDR1 SGHTA, CDR2 FQGNSA. In nucleotides, the CDR3 is TGTGCCAGCAGCCGCTACCACCTCGGGGATACGCAGTATTTT. Encoded protein: CASSRYHLGDTQYF. The full variable domain, with the rest looked up from reference TRBV7-2 and TRBJ2-3, is GAGVSQSPSNKVTEKGKDVELRCDPISGHTALYWYRQSLGQGLEFLIYFQGNSAPDKSGLPSDRFSAERTGGSVSTLTIQRTQQEDSAVYLCASSRYHLGDTQYFGPGTRLTVL.